These 27 T cell receptor beta chains share one sample of origin, sequenced in a study of blood T cell repertoires in COVID-19 (dated by TCRdb to the early 2020s). Libraries were prepared through the immunoSEQ multiplex PCR assay. Held by TCRdb, this immuneACCESS table contains in-frame sequences only and omits some clones. Under half of the omission traces to an unresolved V gene where checked; the cause of the rest is unknown. The table for this sample lists roughly 67,000 clones; approximately 80% of them were counted only once. 23% of the sample lies in the top ten. Sequencing was performed on peripheral blood. These receptors all stem from a human donor in a cohort sampled during active COVID-19.

The V call is TRBV24-1, the J call TRBJ2-5; 8 nucleotides agree with TRBD1. From germline, CDR1 is KGHDR and CDR2 SFDVKD. This CDR3 has 18 residues. The V and J ends lost 4 bases and 1 base, in that order; junction bases with no gene match: 13. The CDR3 region has the DNA TGTGCCACCAGTGACCCACAGACAGGGGCAAACCTCCAAGAGACCCAGTACTTC. Translated, it gives CATSDPQTGANLQETQYF.

This chain links TRBV10-3 with TRBJ1-1, with 9 bases aligning to TRBD1. The germline gives CDR1 ENHRY, CDR2 SYGVKD. J lost 8 bases, V lost 6 bases, and 16 bases had no gene match. The CDR3 extends over 16 amino acids. The CDR3 here is CAIRGASGTGSSEAFF. Here the CDR3 DNA reads TGTGCCATCAGGGGGGCCTCCGGGACAGGGAGCTCCGAAGCTTTCTTT.

The CDR3 reads CASSPPPGQGGEKLFF. The CDR3 coding sequence is TGCGCCAGCAGCCCCCCTCCGGGACAGGGAGGAGAAAAACTGTTTTTT. V and J are TRBV5-1 and TRBJ1-4; 9 bases match TRBD1. With 4 bases clipped from V and 8 bases from J, the junction kept 12 bases outside the gene matches. The germline V gene encodes CDR1 SGHRS and CDR2 YFSETQ. The CDR3 totals 16 residues.

With respect to this clone: An end of the junction differs from the germline gene, which may be a read error. The chain couples TRBV5-6 to TRBJ2-1, with TRBD2 matching 15 bases. This CDR3 has 13 amino acids. Germline lookup yields CDR1 SGHDT and CDR2 YYEEEE. The CDR3, as DNA: TGTGCCAGCAGCCCGGGACTAGCGGGAGGTCCACTCTTC. It codes for CASSPGLAGGPLF.

The V and J genes are TRBV7-9 and TRBJ2-2; 12 bases fit TRBD2. From germline, CDR1 is SEHNR and CDR2 FQNEAQ (reference sequence). Unmatched junction bases numbered 4, after V lost 6 bases and J lost 11 bases. The CDR3 length is 13 residues. The CDR3 DNA sequence: TGTGCCAGCAGGACTAGCGGGAGTACCGAGCTGTTTTTT. Translating it yields CASRTSGSTELFF.

J is TRBJ1-5 and V is TRBV6-2 or TRBV6-3; possible D gene TRBD1, 6 bases. This CDR3 has 16 amino acids. Germline V lookup: CDR1 MNHEY, CDR2 SVGEGT. The V gene lost 2 bases and the J gene lost 0 bases, with 11 bases spanning the gap. The CDR3 nucleotides are TGTGCCAGCAGTTACGGGGCAGGGGATAGCAATCAGCCCCAGCATTTT. It is translated as CASSYGAGDSNQPQHF.

This clone was counted only a few times. The chain has TRBV2 and TRBJ2-3; D gene unclear. This CDR3 comprises 11 residues. Trimming pared 6 bases from V and 6 bases from J, leaving 7 bases between. CDR1 is SNHLY and CDR2 is FYNNEI in the germline V gene. This CDR3 is CASRIEDTQYF. Here the CDR3 DNA reads TGTGCCAGCAGGATAGAGGATACGCAGTATTTT.

The chain couples TRBV6-6 to TRBJ2-7, with a possible D match to TRBD2 (6 bases). This CDR3 comprises 12 residues. Trimming removed 8 bases at V and 8 bases at J, with 16 bases between. Germline V CDR1 and CDR2: MNHNY, SVGAGI (reference sequence). The CDR3 here is CASLPEGGQQYF. In DNA, the CDR3 is TGTGCCAGCCTGCCCGAGGGAGGCCAGCAGTACTTC.

The chain links TRBV7-9 to TRBJ2-7, with D perhaps matching TRBD2 (5 bases). The CDR3 loop spans 12 amino acids. Germline loops: CDR1 SEHNR, CDR2 FQNEAQ (reference sequence). V lost 5 bases to trimming and J lost 4 bases, with 9 bases between them. The CDR3 protein is CASSKDLYEQYF. The DNA for the CDR3 is TGTGCCAGCAGCAAGGACTTGTACGAGCAGTACTTC.

The chain joins TRBV7-6 to TRBJ1-1, with TRBD1 identical over 11 bases. CDR3 size: 15 residues. Germline loops: CDR1 SGHVS, CDR2 FNYEAQ. The V segment lost 4 bases and the J segment 2 bases; nucleotides outside the gene matches: 3. CDR3 in DNA: TGTGCCAGCAGCTACGGACAGGGGGCCAACACTGAAGCTTTCTTT. Its translation is CASSYGQGANTEAFF.

This clone was recorded a few times. The V gene is TRBV7-2, the J gene TRBJ2-2; D possibly corresponds to TRBD2 (6 bases). This CDR3 comprises 15 residues. The V gene lost 0 bases and the J gene lost 2 bases, with 7 bases spanning the gap. Germline assignment: CDR1 SGHTA and CDR2 FQGNSA. The CDR3 spells CASSLAGSNTGELFF. CDR3 in DNA: TGTGCCAGCAGCTTAGCCGGGAGCAACACCGGGGAGCTGTTTTTT.

The gene calls are TRBV6-5 and TRBJ2-2; 7 bases match TRBD1. V dropped 0 bases and J dropped 7; count of bases not matched to a gene: 5. The length of the CDR3 is 15 residues. Germline assignment: CDR1 MNHEY and CDR2 SVGAGI. CDR3 bases: TGTGCCAGCAGTTACTCGGCCAGGGGGATCGGGGAGCTGTTTTTT. Its translation: CASSYSARGIGELFF.

The rearrangement joins TRBV6-2 or TRBV6-3 to TRBJ1-2; 9 bases are shared with TRBD1. Trimming took 0 bases from V and 10 from J; bases not matched to a gene: 6. CDR3 length equals 14 residues. CDR1 is MNHEY, CDR2 SVGEGT, per germline. Here the CDR3 DNA reads TGTGCCAGCAGTTACTCTGGATGGGACAGGGCCTACACCTTC. It yields the protein CASSYSGWDRAYTF.

J is TRBJ2-7 and V is TRBV18; D may be TRBD2 (6 bases). CDR3 length: 13 residues. With 3 bases removed from V and 4 bases from J, the gap between germline ends came to 10 bases. From germline, CDR1 is KGHSH and CDR2 LQKENI. The CDR3 DNA sequence: TGTGCCAGCTCACCCTTGGGACTTTACGAGCAGTACTTC. Encoded protein: CASSPLGLYEQYF.

J is TRBJ1-5 and V is TRBV28; 7 nucleotides match TRBD1. Per germline, CDR1 MDHEN and CDR2 SYDVKM. V was clipped by 6 bases and J by 5 bases; unmatched bases: 13. CDR3 length equals 16 residues. CDR3: CASRLRGRLGDQPQHF. In nucleotides, the CDR3 is TGTGCCAGCAGACTCAGGGGGAGGCTGGGCGATCAGCCCCAGCATTTT.

The chain is built from TRBV19 and TRBJ2-3, with TRBD2 matching over 9 bases. CDR3 length: 22 amino acids. Germline CDR1 and CDR2: LNHDA and SQIVND (reference sequence). Losses at the gene ends were 5 bases for V and 3 bases for J; bases not matched to a gene: 27. The CDR3 here is CASSRFSPSPYSGSGWTDTQYF. DNA for the CDR3: TGTGCCAGTAGTCGTTTCTCTCCCTCACCCTATAGCGGGAGTGGGTGGACAGATACGCAGTATTTT.

This chain joins TRBV3-1 (or the pseudogene TRBV3-2) and TRBJ1-3, with TRBD1 matching over 7 bases. The germline CDR1 and CDR2 sequences are LGHDT and YNNKEL (reference sequence). This CDR3 has 14 amino acids. J was trimmed by 4 bases and V by 4 bases; bases with no gene match: 4. DNA of the CDR3: TGTGCCAGCAGCCCGGGACAGAGGGGAAACACCATATATTTT. It codes for CASSPGQRGNTIYF.

This chain connects TRBV28 to TRBJ2-5; 8 bases line up with TRBD1. The trim removed 6 bases at V and 3 bases at J, leaving 15 bases unmatched. The CDR3 length is 17 residues. Germline CDR1 MDHEN, CDR2 SYDVKM. The CDR3 DNA reads as TGTGCCAGCAGCTTTGCGCCCGGGACAGGAGGGGAAGAGACCCAGTACTTC. It translates to CASSFAPGTGGEETQYF.

The genes are TRBV6-5 and TRBJ1-1, with 10 positions matching TRBD1. From germline, CDR1 is MNHEY and CDR2 SVGAGI. This CDR3 is built from 15 residues. Unmatched junction bases numbered 4, after V lost 6 bases and J lost 0 bases. The DNA of the CDR3 is TGTGCCAGCAGGGACAGGGGGGCGATGAACACTGAAGCTTTCTTT. Protein: CASRDRGAMNTEAFF.

The chain is built from TRBV12-3 or TRBV12-4 and TRBJ2-2; D gene uncertain. This CDR3 is 13 amino acids long. With 2 bases removed from V and 3 bases from J, the gap between germline ends came to 4 bases. Here the CDR3 reads CASSLRDTGELFF. CDR3 sequence (DNA): TGTGCCAGCAGTTTACGGGACACCGGGGAGCTGTTTTTT.

This clone was seen more than once but under ten times. The chain joins TRBV28 to TRBJ1-4; D call uncertain. The V end lost 3 bases, the J end lost 0 bases, and 8 bases lay between the germline ends. CDR1 is MDHEN and CDR2 is SYDVKM in the germline V gene. The CDR3 spans 15 residues. The CDR3 spells CASSLYSTTNEKLFF. The CDR3 nucleotides read TGTGCCAGCAGTTTGTACAGCACAACTAATGAAAAACTGTTTTTT.

The gene calls are TRBV21-1 and TRBJ2-3; TRBD2 reflects the table's D call only, with no check against the DNA. TRBV21-1 constitutes a pseudogene. CDR3 length: 15 residues. For the CDR3, the DNA is TGTGCCAGCAGCAATAGCGGGAACCGCACAGATACGCAGTATTTT. The encoded protein is CASSNSGNRTDTQYF.

J is TRBJ1-6 and V is TRBV2; 7 bases fit TRBD1. V gave up 6 bases and J gave up 9 bases; unmatched junction bases: 8. Germline CDR1 and CDR2: SNHLY and FYNNEI. The length of the CDR3 is 14 residues. CDR3 loop: CASRAGTASSPLHF. The DNA of the CDR3 is TGTGCCAGCAGGGCCGGGACAGCATCTTCACCCCTCCACTTT.

This chain links TRBV7-5 with TRBJ1-4; the table's D call of TRBD1 was not tested on the DNA. TRBV7-5 is a listed pseudogene. CDR3 length: 14 amino acids. CDR3 residues: CARSAPGGGEKLFF. CDR3 DNA sequence: TGTGCCAGAAGCGCCCCAGGGGGTGGAGAAAAACTGTTTTTT.

This chain links TRBV9 with TRBJ2-1, with 9 nucleotides matching TRBD2. V was clipped by 2 bases and J by 6 bases; unmatched bases: 3. This CDR3 is built from 14 residues. Per germline, CDR1 SGDLS and CDR2 YYNGEE. In nucleotides, the CDR3 is TGTGCCAGCAGCGTCCCAGCGGGGGGCAATGAGCAGTTCTTC. This translates into CASSVPAGGNEQFF.

This clone was recorded a few times. The chain links TRBV5-1 to TRBJ1-3; TRBD1 matches 8 bases. The CDR3 runs to 14 residues. V gave up 4 bases and J gave up 4 bases; unmatched junction bases: 4. The germline CDR1 and CDR2 sequences are SGHRS and YFSETQ. CDR3 sequence reads: CASSTGQGGNTIYF. CDR3 nucleotides: TGCGCCAGCAGCACCGGACAGGGAGGAAACACCATATATTTT.

The chain joins TRBV24-1 to TRBJ2-3; 7 nucleotides line up with TRBD1. Per the germline V gene, CDR1 is KGHDR and CDR2 is SFDVKD. V was clipped by 7 bases and J by 0 bases; unmatched bases: 12. The CDR3 runs 17 residues. CDR3 nucleotide sequence: TGTGCCACCAGCACCCCTAGGGGACAGAGCAGCACAGATACGCAGTATTTT. Translation gives CATSTPRGQSSTDTQYF.